This passage covers 5 T cell receptor beta chains from one sample sequenced in a study of cytomegalovirus exposure and HLA in healthy donors. Both 60 Vbeta primers and 13 Jbeta primers went into the PCR. Here immunoSEQ multiplex PCR was the method, and the copy in TCRdb shows in-frame clones only, minus some. The sample lists fewer than 90,000 clones, around 78% occurring once. Specimen: PBMCs. The receptors come from a male donor in good health and CMV-seropositive.

V and J are TRBV9 and TRBJ1-3; D gene ambiguous. The V end was cut by 2 bases, the J end by 2 bases, with 11 bases between. Looked up from germline, CDR1 is SGDLS and CDR2 is YYNGEE. The CDR3 spans 15 residues. In DNA form, the CDR3 reads TGTGCCAGCAGCGTCACCCAGGTCGCTGGAAACACCATATATTTT. It yields the protein CASSVTQVAGNTIYF.

The V call is TRBV6-5, the J call TRBJ2-5; D is possibly TRBD2 (6 bases). V lost 2 bases and J lost 3, with 16 bases in between. Germline V lookup: CDR1 MNHEY, CDR2 SVGAGI. The length of the CDR3 is 16 residues. CDR3 in DNA: TGTGCCAGCAGTTACCCCGGGGGAGTGGGGGAAGAGACCCAGTACTTC. Protein sequence: CASSYPGGVGEETQYF.

CDR3 sequence (DNA): TGTGCCAGCAGGGCGGGGCTTAACTACGAGCAGTACTTC. Translation gives CASRAGLNYEQYF. V is TRBV6-6 and J is TRBJ2-7; weak D call: TRBD2 (6 bases). V lost 6 bases and J 3 bases, leaving 12 bases between the germline ends. Germline-derived CDR1 and CDR2 are MNHNY and SVGAGI (reference sequence). The CDR3 length is 13 residues.

This clone was picked up a small number of times. V gene TRBV6-5 combines with J gene TRBJ1-4; 11 bases match TRBD1. Germline CDR1 reads MNHEY; CDR2 reads SVGAGI. The ends lost 4 bases at V and 10 bases at J; junction bases unmatched: 5. CDR3 length equals 14 residues. The CDR3, as DNA: TGTGCCAGCAGTTGGGGGACAGGGGGTGGAAAACTGTTTTTT. Its translation: CASSWGTGGGKLFF.

V is TRBV9 and J is TRBJ2-7; D may be TRBD2 (6 bases). The V end lost 3 bases, the J end lost 5 bases, and 15 bases lay between the germline ends. Germline CDR1 SGDLS, CDR2 YYNGEE. The CDR3 covers 14 residues. CDR3 bases: TGTGCCAGCAGCGCGTGGGGGGTAGGGAACGAGCAGTACTTC. Translating it yields CASSAWGVGNEQYF.